What follows is one T cell receptor beta chain and its context. The germline V and J ends were trimmed by 5 bases and 4 bases, with 11 bases remaining between them. The V gene's germline CDR1 is LNHDA and CDR2 SQIVND (reference sequence). The CDR3 is 13 residues long. This specimen comes from a study of blood T cell repertoires in COVID-19. Original processing notes: Reference gene primer amplification gave estimated nucleated cell counts. Some clones are missing from TCRdb's copy, which holds only in-frame ones; the method was immunoSEQ multiplex PCR. For V, J and clone size, that table is used; D and trimming come from the DNA. The sample contains 250,000 to 350,000 clones, over 75% of which appear only once.

This TCR was sampled from a woman between 45 and 65 years old with active or convalescent COVID-19. This chain joins TRBV19 and TRBJ1-1; D is possibly TRBD1 (6 bases). Sequencing used peripheral blood. This CDR3 is CASSVGGRTEAFF. DNA of the CDR3: TGTGCCAGTAGTGTCGGGGGGCGCACTGAAGCTTTCTTT. The variable domain in full, completed from reference TRBV19 and TRBJ1-1, reads DGGITQSPKYLFRKEGQNVTLSCEQNLNHDAMYWYRQDPGQGLRLIYYSQIVNDFQKGDIAEGYSVSREKKESFPLTVTSAQKNPTAFYLCASSVGGRTEAFFGQGTRLTVV.